The clone carrying this T cell receptor beta chain appeared many times. The sample comes from a study of T cells in Graves' hyperthyroidism and ophthalmopathy. CDR1 and CDR2 (germline): DFQATT, SNEGSKA (reference sequence). V lost 3 bases to trimming and J lost 6 bases; unmatched junction nucleotides: 8. The CDR3 consists of 15 residues. Authors of the study amplified TCR beta CDR3 regions from RNA transcripts. Carried out on the TCR CDR3, a first-round RT-PCR used the HTBI primer set. Via MiXCR, TCRdb re-called the multiplex PCR reads, giving one row per CDR3 protein. The sample records hundreds of thousands of distinct CDR3 sequences, about 15% being singletons.

The gene calls are TRBV20-1 and TRBJ2-3; 11 nucleotides align to TRBD2. The clonotype comes from a woman in her forties with Graves' hyperthyroidism. Sample: blood. CDR3 residues: CSASGLAGIEDTQYF. CDR3 DNA: TGCAGTGCTAGCGGACTAGCGGGCATAGAGGATACGCAGTATTTT.